Each of the 16 T cell receptor beta chains below was sequenced from the same sample in a study of CD8 T cell repertoires and HIV-1 epitope variants. Assay: immunoSEQ multiplex PCR; the TCRdb copy retains only in-frame clones and omits some. In the table there are under 100,000 clones, around 67% of which are singletons. Specimen: uncultured baseline CD8+ T cells from peripheral blood mononuclear cells (PBMCs). Every receptor here comes from a male donor with HIV.

This chain links TRBV29-1 with TRBJ2-5; D not certain. V gave up 3 bases and J gave up 4 bases, with 12 bases separating them. In germline, CDR1 is SQVTM, CDR2 ANQGSEA. The CDR3 covers 13 residues. The CDR3 sequence: CSVENGLGETQYF. The CDR3 DNA follows: TGCAGCGTTGAGAATGGGCTGGGAGAGACCCAGTACTTC.

In its sample, this clone was seen a few times. This sequence joins TRBV10-3 and TRBJ2-7; D ambiguous. Germline V gene data show CDR1 as ENHRY and CDR2 as SYGVKD. This CDR3 has 12 amino acids. Trimming stripped 3 bases from V and 6 bases from J, with 9 bases between. This chain's CDR3 is CAISEHRSEQYF. As DNA, the CDR3 is TGTGCCATCAGTGAACACCGGAGCGAGCAGTACTTC.

The chain is built from TRBV18 and TRBJ1-4, with D perhaps TRBD1 (6 bases). The CDR3 length is 15 residues. V lost 1 base and J lost 7, with 13 bases in between. The germline V gene encodes CDR1 KGHSH and CDR2 LQKENI. DNA for the CDR3: TGTGCCAGCTCACCACGAGGGGGAGTATTTGAAAAACTGTTTTTT. This codes for CASSPRGGVFEKLFF. Full variable domain (rest looked up from reference TRBV18 and TRBJ1-4): NAGVMQNPRHLVRRRGQEARLRCSPMKGHSHVYWYRQLPEEGLKFMVYLQKENIIDESGMPKERFSAEFPKEGPSILRIQQVVRGDSAAYFCASSPRGGVFEKLFFGSGTQLSVL.

The chain links TRBV6-6 to TRBJ2-3; maybe TRBD2 (6 bases). Deletions cut 6 bases from V and 4 bases from J, with 11 bases between. This CDR3 is built from 13 residues. CDR1 and CDR2 from the germline V gene are MNHNY and SVGAGI (reference sequence). The CDR3 sequence is CASSFSGPDTQYF. The CDR3 bases are TGTGCCAGCAGCTTTAGCGGCCCAGATACGCAGTATTTT.

The CDR3 loop is CSVSSGLADTGELFF. In DNA, the CDR3 is TGCAGCGTCTCGTCGGGACTAGCGGACACCGGGGAGCTGTTTTTT. This chain connects TRBV29-1 to TRBJ2-2; the match to TRBD2 covers 11 bases. This CDR3 region has 15 residues. The V and J ends lost 6 bases and 3 bases, in that order; junction bases with no gene match: 6. Germline lookup yields CDR1 SQVTM and CDR2 ANQGSEA.

The J gene is TRBJ1-1, the V gene TRBV19, with D perhaps matching TRBD1 (5 bases). The CDR3 extends over 13 amino acids. Germline CDR1 is LNHDA and CDR2 is SQIVND (reference sequence). The ends were cut back, 4 bases at V and 5 bases at J, with 11 bases in the middle. The CDR3 DNA reads as TGTGCCAGTAGTAGCGGGGGACCGACTGAAGCTTTCTTT. It codes for CASSSGGPTEAFF. The full variable domain, rest sourced from reference TRBV19 and TRBJ1-1, is DGGITQSPKYLFRKEGQNVTLSCEQNLNHDAMYWYRQDPGQGLRLIYYSQIVNDFQKGDIAEGYSVSREKKESFPLTVTSAQKNPTAFYLCASSSGGPTEAFFGQGTRLTVV.

CDR3 bases: TGTGCCAGCAGCCTGGGTGTTACCCAACTTTCCTACGAGCAGTACTTC. Translated, it gives CASSLGVTQLSYEQYF. The rearrangement uses TRBV28 and TRBJ2-7; D gene ambiguous. Germline V gene data show CDR1 as MDHEN and CDR2 as SYDVKM. This CDR3 has 16 amino acids. V was clipped by 6 bases and J by 1 base, with 19 bases between them.

This clone appeared a few times. CDR3 amino acids: CASSVTVGQGNKLGPHNEQFF. The CDR3 DNA reads TGCGCCAGCAGCGTGACTGTCGGACAGGGAAATAAGTTAGGGCCTCACAATGAGCAGTTCTTC. V and J are TRBV5-1 and TRBJ2-1, with 8 bases matching TRBD1. Germline-derived CDR1 and CDR2 are SGHRS and YFSETQ. V trimming: 4 bases; J trimming: 5 bases; junction bases outside the gene matches: 26. CDR3 length: 21 amino acids.

The chain employs TRBV27 and TRBJ2-7, with D tentatively TRBD1 or TRBD2 (5 bases each). The CDR3 length is 15 residues. Germline loops: CDR1 MNHEY, CDR2 SMNVEV (reference sequence). With 6 bases removed from V and 3 bases from J, the gap between germline ends came to 18 bases. The CDR3 DNA reads as TGTGCCAGCAGCCTTAAGGGACCCTCCTACTACGAGCAGTACTTC. The encoded protein is CASSLKGPSYYEQYF.

In DNA, the CDR3 is TGTGCCAGCTCACCAGTCCGGGCGCAAGAGACCCAGTACTTC. The encoded protein is CASSPVRAQETQYF. The chain carries TRBV18 and TRBJ2-5; D call uncertain. V was cut by 2 bases and J by 2 bases, with 9 bases left in between. CDR3 length: 14 residues. Germline loops: CDR1 KGHSH, CDR2 LQKENI.

The V call is TRBV28, the J call TRBJ1-5; D possibly corresponds to TRBD1 (5 bases). The germline CDR1 and CDR2 sequences are MDHEN and SYDVKM. The CDR3 covers 15 residues. V was shortened by 7 bases and J by 6 bases, with 19 bases between the two germline ends. Written as DNA, the CDR3 is TGTGCCAGCACCCCCATACGGCAGGGAGGTCAGCCCCAGCATTTT. As protein: CASTPIRQGGQPQHF.

The chain employs TRBV5-1 and TRBJ2-6; possible D gene TRBD2, 7 bases. Germline CDR1 SGHRS, CDR2 YFSETQ. The CDR3 has 15 residues. The germline V and J ends were trimmed by 9 bases and 0 bases, with 13 bases remaining between them. CDR3 bases: TGCGCCACCGCCCGGGGGGCCTCTGGGGCCAACGTCCTGACTTTC. Translating it yields CATARGASGANVLTF. The complete variable domain, with remaining parts taken from reference TRBV5-1 and TRBJ2-6, reads KAGVTQTPRYLIKTRGQQVTLSCSPISGHRSVSWYQQTPGQGLQFLFEYFSETQRNKGNFPGRFSGRQFSNSRSEMNVSTLELGDSALYLCATARGASGANVLTFGAGSRLTVL.

The chain couples TRBV19 to TRBJ1-2, with no clear D. Germline V gives CDR1 LNHDA, CDR2 SQIVND (reference sequence). The germline V and J ends were trimmed by 1 base and 8 bases, with 14 bases remaining between them. CDR3 size: 14 residues. The CDR3 DNA is TGTGCCAGTAGTATAGGAAACGGAGATGTGGGCTACACCTTC. Translating it yields CASSIGNGDVGYTF. Full variable domain (remainder filled in from reference TRBV19 and TRBJ1-2): DGGITQSPKYLFRKEGQNVTLSCEQNLNHDAMYWYRQDPGQGLRLIYYSQIVNDFQKGDIAEGYSVSREKKESFPLTVTSAQKNPTAFYLCASSIGNGDVGYTFGSGTRLTVV.

This chain joins TRBV6-5 and TRBJ2-5; D is unresolved. The CDR3 totals 11 residues. V was pared by 5 bases and J by 5 bases, with 6 bases between. From germline, CDR1 is MNHEY and CDR2 SVGAGI. The CDR3: CASSDRETQYF. In DNA, the CDR3 is TGTGCCAGCAGTGATAGGGAGACCCAGTACTTC.

The gene calls are TRBV28 and TRBJ2-1, with D perhaps TRBD2 (5 bases). Between the trimmed V and J ends, which lost 9 bases and 4 bases, there was a span of 16 bases. Germline V lookup: CDR1 MDHEN, CDR2 SYDVKM. The CDR3 has 14 residues. The CDR3 DNA follows: TGTGCCAGTAATGGAGGAGGTCGGTACAATGAGCAGTTCTTC. Its translation is CASNGGGRYNEQFF.

The rearrangement uses TRBV10-2 and TRBJ2-2; 9 bases are a match to TRBD2. V shed 5 bases and J 5 bases; nucleotides not matched to a gene: 3. Germline assignment: CDR1 WSHSY and CDR2 SAAADI. The CDR3 length is 14 residues. The CDR3 protein is CASSSSGRTGELFF. In DNA form, the CDR3 reads TGCGCCAGCAGTAGTAGCGGGAGAACCGGGGAGCTGTTTTTT.